A selection of T cell receptor beta chains follows, all from one sample in a study of CD8+ T cells in alopecia areata. Some clones are missing from TCRdb's copy, which holds only in-frame ones; the method was immunoSEQ multiplex PCR. The sample has about 190,000 clones, 50% to 60% seen once. This material consisted of CD4+ T cells sorted from blood, taken at week 4, from a patient treated with tofacitinib. Receptors originate from a human donor with alopecia areata. Both conserved end residues are part of each CDR3. A D gene is named only where the DNA matches it firmly. Expanded clones get a size class; other rows say once, few or many, or leave the size out.

>TRBJ1-2|TRBD1|TRBV27|.
TGTGCCAGCAGTCAGGGGGCGGATAGCTATGGCTACACCTTC
CASSQGADSYGYTF
>TRBJ2-7|.|TRBV27|.
TGTGCCAGCAGTCCCGCTGCGCTACTGAGCTCCTACGAGCAGTACTTC
CASSPAALLSSYEQYF
>TRBJ2-7|.|TRBV30|.
TGTGCCTGGAGTGCCCAGAAGAAGGAGCAGTACTTC
CAWSAQKKEQYF
>TRBJ2-1|.|TRBV9|.
TGTGCCAGCAGCGTAGTACAGGGATGGAATGAGCAGTTCTTC
CASSVVQGWNEQFF
>TRBJ2-4|TRBD1|TRBV30|.
TGTGCCTGGAGTGTAGGAGAGACAGGGACGAAAAACATTCAGTACTTC
CAWSVGETGTKNIQYF
>TRBJ1-3|.|TRBV15|.
TGTGCCACCAGCAGACCCCGAGGACAGAGCTCTGGAAACACCATATATTTT
CATSRPRGQSSGNTIYF
>TRBJ2-3|.|TRBV29-1|few
TGCAGCGTTGGAGCCGCCCGGGACACAGATACGCAGTATTTT
CSVGAARDTDTQYF
>TRBJ2-5|TRBD2|TRBV10-3|.
TGTGCCATCGGGCAGCAGGGAGGGGAAGAGACCCAGTACTTC
CAIGQQGGEETQYF
>TRBJ1-2|.|TRBV4-1|.
TGCGCCAGCAGCCAACTAGGAAACTATGGCTACACCTTC
CASSQLGNYGYTF
>TRBJ2-1|TRBD2|TRBV23-1|.
TGCGCCAGCAGTCAATCGATCGGACTAGCGGACAATGAGCAGTTCTTC
CASSQSIGLADNEQFF
>TRBJ1-5|.|TRBV6-6|.
TGTGCCAGCAGTTCCCCTTCGGGAGTGGATCAGCCCCAGCATTTT
CASSSPSGVDQPQHF
>TRBJ2-7|TRBD2|TRBV20-1|few
TGCAGTGCTGCACGACTAGCCGAGCAGTACTTC
CSAARLAEQYF
>TRBJ2-1|.|TRBV11-2|.
TGTGCCAGCAGCTTAGCTGAACGCGAGTTCTTC
CASSLAEREFF
>TRBJ2-2|.|TRBV27|.
TGTGCCAGCAGTTTAATGACAGGCACACGAGGGGAGCTGTTTTTT
CASSLMTGTRGELFF
>TRBJ2-4|.|TRBV29-1|.
TGCAGCGTTGAAGGTGGGGCCAAAAACATTCAGTACTTC
CSVEGGAKNIQYF
>TRBJ2-2|TRBD2|TRBV7-8|.
TGTGCCAGCAGCCGCCAGTTGGGACTAGCGGGACCCGGGGAGCTGTTTTTT
CASSRQLGLAGPGELFF
>TRBJ2-6|.|TRBV7-9|.
TGTGCCAGCAGCCCTCCGGGGGGCGGTGGGGCCAACGTCCTGACTTTC
CASSPPGGGGANVLTF